This TCR beta chain was recorded in a study of shared T cell receptors in the human thymus. The V end lost 2 bases, the J end lost 0 bases, and 9 bases lay between the germline ends. The germline gives CDR1 MNHNY, CDR2 SVGAGI (reference sequence). The CDR3 is 15 amino acids. The protocol was immunoSEQ multiplex PCR, while the TCRdb copy is restricted to in-frame clones and leaves out a portion. The repertoire includes some 660,000 clones, approximately 89% of them detected once, and 0.009% to 0.0095% sits in the top ten. Separately, the same data were catalogued under a study of human thymus T cells. From that report: Each of the donors was a healthy Finnish infant who was undergoing open corrective cardiac surgery for congenital heart defects. Thymus tissue was removed during corrective cardiac surgery. Repertoires from thymus and blood appeared to show biased V and J gene usage. Related research described thymic repertoires that were highly overlapping among unrelated individuals.

The sequence was obtained from a boy younger than two with a congenital heart defect. The sequenced material came from thymocytes. J is TRBJ2-3 and V is TRBV6-6; TRBD2 might be the D (5 bases). CDR3 sequence reads: CASSYNLASTDTQYF. In DNA form, the CDR3 reads TGTGCCAGCAGTTACAATCTAGCTAGCACAGATACGCAGTATTTT.